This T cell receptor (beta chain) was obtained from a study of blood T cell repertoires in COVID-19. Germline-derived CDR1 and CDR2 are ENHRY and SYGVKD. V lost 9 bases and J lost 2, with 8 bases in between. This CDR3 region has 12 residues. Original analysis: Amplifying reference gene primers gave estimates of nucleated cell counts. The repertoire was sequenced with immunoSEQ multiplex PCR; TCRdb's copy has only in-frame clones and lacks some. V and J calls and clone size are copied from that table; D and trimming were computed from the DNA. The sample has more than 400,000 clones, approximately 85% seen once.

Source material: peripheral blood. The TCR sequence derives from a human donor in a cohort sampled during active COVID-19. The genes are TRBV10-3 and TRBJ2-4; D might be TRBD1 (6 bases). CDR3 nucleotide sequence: TGTGCCATTCGGGACACCAAAAACATTCAGTACTTC. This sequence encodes CAIRDTKNIQYF.